The 22 T cell receptor beta chains presented below share a single source sample, sequenced in a study of Graves' ophthalmopathy and Graves' hyperthyroidism. Beta-chain TCR CDR3 regions were amplified from RNA transcripts. Second-round multiplex PCR came after a first-round RT-PCR that employed HTBI primers. TCRdb re-called the multiplex PCR reads with MiXCR, one entry per CDR3 protein. Among hundreds of thousands of distinct CDR3 sequences listed, about 47% were seen once. Sequenced: peripheral blood. The receptor set was obtained from an adult man with Graves' ophthalmopathy.

The rearrangement uses TRBV19 and TRBJ1-1; D unresolved. CDR1 and CDR2 from the germline V gene are LNHDA and SQIVND (reference sequence). The V end lost 1 base, the J end lost 8 bases, and 5 bases lay between the germline ends. This CDR3 spans 11 amino acids. The CDR3 protein is CASSIGLEAFF. Here the CDR3 DNA reads TGTGCCAGTAGTATAGGACTGGAAGCTTTCTTT.

This chain joins TRBV12-3 or TRBV12-4 and TRBJ2-5; 11 nucleotides match TRBD2. J was trimmed by 5 bases and V by 6 bases; bases with no gene match: 8. This CDR3 region has 15 residues. The CDR3 nucleotides read TGTGCCAGCAGCTATACTAGCGGGAGATCGGAGACCCAGTACTTC. It yields the protein CASSYTSGRSETQYF.

With regard to this clonotype: A much larger clone differs from this one at a single base, so this may be a read error. V gene TRBV2 combines with J gene TRBJ1-6; TRBD1 aligns across 7 bases. This CDR3 region has 12 residues. CDR1 is SNHLY, CDR2 FYNNEI, per germline. CDR3 sequence reads: CTSGTANSPLHF. CDR3 nucleotides: TGTACCAGCGGGACAGCCAATTCACCCCTCCACTTT.

Many counts were recorded for this clonotype. The V and J genes are TRBV7-2 and TRBJ2-5; no firm D call. Germline V gene sequence: CDR1 SGHTA, CDR2 FQGNSA. V was cut by 3 bases and J by 4 bases, with 9 bases left in between. The CDR3 is 13 residues long. CDR3 in DNA: TGTGCCAGCAGCTTTCGACCCGGAGAGACCCAGTACTTC. Translation: CASSFRPGETQYF.

The chain uses TRBV7-3 and TRBJ2-7, with 11 bases fitting TRBD2. Germline CDR1 SGHTA, CDR2 FQGTGA. V lost 5 bases to trimming and J lost 9 bases; unmatched junction nucleotides: 3. This CDR3 has 12 amino acids. In DNA, the CDR3 is TGTGCCAGCAGCCTAGCGGGAGGAATGCAGTACTTC. It translates to CASSLAGGMQYF.

This chain joins TRBV7-8 and TRBJ2-7; 8 bases fit TRBD1. The germline gives CDR1 SGHVS, CDR2 FQNEAQ. This CDR3 contains 14 residues. V lost 2 bases to trimming and J lost 7 bases; unmatched junction nucleotides: 7. The CDR3: CASSLQGAVGEQYF. In DNA form, the CDR3 reads TGTGCCAGCAGCTTACAGGGGGCGGTAGGTGAGCAGTACTTC. The variable domain in full, with the rest retrieved from reference TRBV7-8 and TRBJ2-7, is GAGVSQSPRYKVAKRGQDVALRCDPISGHVSLFWYQQALGQGPEFLTYFQNEAQLDKSGLPSDRFFAERPEGSVSTLKIQRTQQEDSAVYLCASSLQGAVGEQYFGPGTRLTVT.

This clonotype has at least ten counts. The V call is TRBV20-1, the J call TRBJ2-7; D is ambiguous. V was cut by 0 bases and J by 2 bases, with 11 bases left in between. Germline V CDR1 and CDR2: DFQATT, SNEGSKA (reference sequence). The CDR3 covers 14 residues. CDR3: CSARDQDRPYEQYF. CDR3 in DNA: TGCAGTGCTAGAGATCAGGACCGGCCCTACGAGCAGTACTTC.

A word on this clonotype: One junction end does not reproduce the germline sequence, and a read error may be involved. The chain is built from TRBV20-1 and TRBJ2-7; D remains ambiguous. CDR1 is DFQATT and CDR2 is SNEGSKA in the germline V gene (reference sequence). The CDR3 contains 12 residues. The CDR3 DNA is TGCAGTGCTAGGGAGCAGTCCTCCGAGCAGTACTTC. Amino acid sequence: CSAREQSSEQYF.

The rearrangement joins TRBV7-9 to TRBJ1-3; D gene unclear. V shed 2 bases and J shed 3 bases, with 14 bases lying between them. Germline V CDR1 and CDR2: SEHNR, FQNEAQ (reference sequence). This CDR3 is 16 amino acids long. The CDR3 nucleotides are TGTGCCAGCAGCTTAACGAGGGCGAACTTTGGAAACACCATATATTTT. This encodes CASSLTRANFGNTIYF.

Turning to this clonotype: As the CDR3 is not closed by the conserved phenylalanine or tryptophan, this likely results from a read error. This chain connects TRBV10-1 to TRBJ1-1; 9 positions match TRBD1. CDR3 length: 16 residues. Trimming at V came to 2 bases and at J to 1 base, leaving 5 bases not matched to a gene. CDR1 is WNHNN, CDR2 SYGVQD, per germline (reference sequence). The CDR3 here is CASSEDRGTWNTEAFL. CDR3 DNA sequence: TGCGCCAGCAGTGAGGACAGGGGGACTTGGAACACTGAAGCTTTCCTT.

There are a few counts of this clonotype. The chain links TRBV2 to TRBJ2-7; tentatively, D is TRBD1 or TRBD2 (5 bases each). Germline V lookup: CDR1 SNHLY, CDR2 FYNNEI. Trimming took 9 bases from V and 2 from J, leaving 14 bases between them. The CDR3 spans 13 residues. CDR3 sequence: CASLWGSAYEQYF. In nucleotides, the CDR3 is TGTGCCAGTCTTTGGGGGAGCGCCTACGAGCAGTACTTC.

The chain is built from TRBV15 and TRBJ2-7; 10 bases align to TRBD2. With 9 bases clipped from V and 5 bases from J, the junction kept 13 bases outside the gene matches. Germline CDR1 and CDR2: LNHNV and YYDKDF (reference sequence). The CDR3 totals 15 residues. In DNA, the CDR3 is TGTGCCACGACGCCCCTACTAGCGGGGCTTAACGAGCAGTACTTC. It encodes CATTPLLAGLNEQYF.

The chain recombines TRBV19 with TRBJ1-1; TRBD1 aligns across 10 bases. This CDR3 has 14 amino acids. The V segment lost 2 bases and the J segment 6 bases; nucleotides outside the gene matches: 3. CDR1 and CDR2 (germline): LNHDA, SQIVND (reference sequence). CDR3: CASSITTGGSEAFF. As DNA, the CDR3 is TGTGCCAGTAGTATAACGACAGGGGGCTCTGAAGCTTTCTTT.

V is TRBV7-2 and J is TRBJ2-2; D possibly corresponds to TRBD2 (5 bases). The CDR3 covers 14 residues. V lost 6 bases and J 6 bases, leaving 14 bases between the germline ends. CDR1 and CDR2 from the germline V gene are SGHTA and FQGNSA. CDR3 amino acids: CASSDLTRPGELFF. CDR3 nucleotides: TGTGCCAGCAGTGATCTTACTAGGCCCGGGGAGCTGTTTTTT.

This chain uses TRBV5-5 with TRBJ2-5, with 7 bases lining up with TRBD1. The germline gives CDR1 SGHKS, CDR2 YYEKEE (reference sequence). Losses at the gene ends were 3 bases for V and 5 bases for J; bases not matched to a gene: 19. The length of the CDR3 is 18 residues. CDR3 residues: CASSSIRGGAGTMETQYF. The CDR3 nucleotides are TGTGCCAGCAGCTCAATTCGAGGGGGCGCAGGTACAATGGAGACCCAGTACTTC.

A single count supports this clonotype. V is TRBV7-9 and J is TRBJ2-7; 9 nucleotides line up with TRBD2. This CDR3 has 17 residues. The V segment lost 1 base and the J segment 2 bases; nucleotides outside the gene matches: 9. CDR1 SEHNR and CDR2 FQNEAQ come from the germline V gene (reference sequence). CDR3 amino acids: CASSLVGASGIPYEQYF. The CDR3 bases are TGTGCCAGCAGCTTAGTGGGGGCTAGCGGGATCCCCTACGAGCAGTACTTC.

For this clonotype: Sequence at one end of the junction differs from germline and may be a read error. V is TRBV10-3 and J is TRBJ2-7; maybe TRBD1 (6 bases). The CDR3 is 13 residues long. The V gene's germline CDR1 is ENHRY and CDR2 SYGVKD. The CDR3 here is CASSADRTYEQYF. CDR3 nucleotides: TGTGCCAGCAGTGCCGACAGGACCTACGAGCAGTACTTC.

A note on this clonotype: The junction shows a germline mismatch at one end, possibly a read error. The chain has TRBV10-3 and TRBJ2-7, with TRBD2 matching over 10 bases. Germline CDR1 and CDR2: ENHRY and SYGVKD. The CDR3 spans 15 residues. The DNA of the CDR3 is TGTGCCAGCAGTCGACTAGCGGGTGGATACTACGAGCAGTACTTC. This encodes CASSRLAGGYYEQYF.

The genes are TRBV29-1 and TRBJ1-2; D possibly corresponds to TRBD1 (6 bases). CDR1 and CDR2 (germline): SQVTM, ANQGSEA. V shed 7 bases and J shed 4 bases, with 19 bases lying between them. The CDR3 is 14 residues long. CDR3 amino acids: CSGRGGALGYGYTF. Here the CDR3 DNA reads TGCAGCGGTAGGGGGGGGGCTCTAGGCTATGGCTACACCTTC.

The sample holds many counts of this clonotype. The chain employs TRBV12-3 or TRBV12-4 and TRBJ2-5, with TRBD1 matching over 7 bases. This CDR3 is 14 amino acids long. J gave up 5 bases and V 6 bases, and 9 bases lay outside the gene matches. This chain's CDR3 is CASSPTGEVETQYF. CDR3 in DNA: TGTGCCAGCAGCCCAACAGGGGAAGTTGAGACCCAGTACTTC.

Worth noting for this clonotype: At one boundary the junction diverges from the germline segment, which might be a read error. The rearrangement uses TRBV2 and TRBJ1-2; a possible D gene is TRBD1 (6 bases). Germline V gene data show CDR1 as SNHLY and CDR2 as FYNNEI. The CDR3 totals 15 residues. CDR3 DNA: TGCGCCAGCAGCCAAGTTAACAGGGAAACTAATGGCTACACCTTC. Protein: CASSQVNRETNGYTF.

A single count supports this clonotype. The chain is built from TRBV20-1 and TRBJ1-2, with 8 bases identical to TRBD1. This CDR3 comprises 15 residues. The J segment lost 0 bases and the V segment lost 3 bases, leaving 6 bases of the junction unmatched. Germline V CDR1 and CDR2: DFQATT, SNEGSKA (reference sequence). The CDR3, as DNA: TGCAGTGCTAGTCAGCAGGGGGCCACTAACTATGGCTACACCTTC. This sequence encodes CSASQQGATNYGYTF.